This T cell receptor (beta chain) was recorded in a study of T-cell reconstitution after alpha-beta-depleted transplantation in children. The CDR3 has 17 residues. With 7 bases clipped from V and 8 bases from J, the junction kept 20 bases outside the gene matches. Germline CDR1 and CDR2: MDHEN and SYDVKM. It was with unique molecular identifiers that the TCRbeta library was prepared. TCRdb ran MiXCR on the PCR reads and lists one entry per CDR3 protein. The repertoire holds 500,000 to 750,000 distinct CDR3 sequences, with over 10% as singletons. This clonotype was observed a single time. This material consisted of PBMCs, mostly from graft donor cells, taken 360 days after TCRalphabeta/CD19-depleted stem cell transplant. The rearrangement links TRBV28 to TRBJ2-3, with 8 bases fitting TRBD2. This TCR was recovered from a male patient between 5 and 17 years old who had a stem cell transplant for acute myeloid leukemia, so the T cells may come from the graft donor. CDR3 in DNA: TGTGCCAGCAAGCAACCCTCTGGCGGGAGGTCCACGGGTACGCAGTATTTT. This translates into CASKQPSGGRSTGTQYF.